This T cell receptor beta chain was identified during a study of blood T cell repertoires in COVID-19. Overall study: The United States, Italy and Spain provided the acute and convalescent COVID-19 samples.

CDR1 and CDR2 from the germline V gene are LNHDA and SQIVND (reference sequence). This CDR3 is 15 amino acids long. V trimming: 8 bases; J trimming: 4 bases; junction bases outside the gene matches: 11. Original processing notes: Reference gene primer amplification yielded estimated nucleated cell counts. Generated by immunoSEQ multiplex PCR, the TCRdb table keeps only in-frame clones and is missing some. For V, J and clone size, that table is used; D and trimming come from the DNA. The sample contains 100,000 to 150,000 clones, 88% of which appear only once. This TCR was sampled from a human donor in a cohort sampled during active COVID-19. Sequencing was done on a sample of peripheral blood. The chain combines TRBV19 with TRBJ2-1; the match to TRBD1 covers 7 bases. The CDR3 DNA reads as TGTGCCAGTGCCCTGGGCAGGGGGACATACAATGAGCAGTTCTTC. It specifies CASALGRGTYNEQFF.